This T cell receptor (beta chain) was recorded in a study of cytotoxic CD8 clonotypes in ibrutinib-treated CLL. This CDR3 spans 16 amino acids. Germline V gives CDR1 KGHSH, CDR2 LQKENI. With 2 bases removed from V and 3 bases from J, the gap between germline ends came to 14 bases. Generated by immunoSEQ multiplex PCR, the TCRdb table keeps only in-frame clones and is missing some. The table includes approximately 100,000 clones, about 78% detected once. This chain joins TRBV18 and TRBJ1-5, with D possibly TRBD1 on 6 matching bases. The material was PBMCs, obtained after 12 months of ibrutinib treatment. The receptor comes from a human donor with chronic lymphocytic leukemia. The CDR3 reads CASSPGGQGPNQPQHF. CDR3 DNA sequence: TGTGCCAGCTCACCAGGGGGGCAGGGACCCAATCAGCCCCAGCATTTT.